The 20 T cell receptor beta chains listed next were all sequenced from one sample in a study of molecular identifiers for immune sequencing clone quantification. TCRdb analysed the PCR reads with MiXCR anew, one entry per CDR3 protein. This table has 35,000 to 45,000 distinct CDR3 sequences, about 20% appearing once. Sequencing was carried out using naive CD8+ T cells from blood, with Jurkat cell RNA spiked in. Subset: FACS-sorted CD8+CD4-CCR7+CD45RA+ naive T cells. The receptors were sampled from a human donor in good health. Some libraries in this study had Jurkat cell RNA spiked in.

Ten or more counts support this clonotype. The rearrangement uses TRBV6-2 or TRBV6-3 and TRBJ2-2; D unresolved. Germline V gene sequence: CDR1 MNHEY, CDR2 SVGEGT. There are 14 residues in the CDR3. Trimming removed 4 bases at V and 6 bases at J, with 12 bases between. CDR3 amino acids: CASSLSPSAGELFF. The CDR3 nucleotides are TGTGCCAGCAGTTTGTCCCCGTCGGCCGGGGAGCTGTTTTTT.

This clonotype was counted ten times or more. The V gene is TRBV27, the J gene TRBJ2-7, with no clear D. Germline V gene data show CDR1 as MNHEY and CDR2 as SMNVEV (reference sequence). The CDR3 covers 13 residues. The V gene lost 3 bases and the J gene lost 2 bases, with 8 bases spanning the gap. Here the CDR3 reads CASSLGGTYEQYF. The CDR3 DNA reads TGTGCCAGCAGTTTGGGCGGCACCTACGAGCAGTACTTC.

V usage is TRBV25-1 and J usage is TRBJ2-5; D is possibly TRBD2 (5 bases). This CDR3 is built from 13 residues. CDR1 MGHDK and CDR2 SYGVNS come from the germline V gene. V was cut by 3 bases and J by 5 bases, with 10 bases left in between. Written as DNA, the CDR3 is TGTGCCAGCAGTGAGGACTTCGGGGAGACCCAGTACTTC. Protein: CASSEDFGETQYF. The full variable domain, with the rest looked up from reference TRBV25-1 and TRBJ2-5, is EADIYQTPRYLVIGTGKKITLECSQTMGHDKMYWYQQDPGMELHLIHYSYGVNSTEKGDLSSESTVSRIRTEHFPLTLESARPSHTSQYLCASSEDFGETQYFGPGTRLLVL.

The sample holds many counts of this clonotype. J is TRBJ2-2 and V is TRBV5-6, with D perhaps TRBD1 (6 bases). The CDR3 runs 16 residues. V lost 0 bases and J 1 base, leaving 10 bases between the germline ends. CDR1 is SGHDT and CDR2 is YYEEEE in the germline V gene. DNA of the CDR3: TGTGCCAGCAGCTTGGAGGGACACCGGAACACCGGGGAGCTGTTTTTT. Residues: CASSLEGHRNTGELFF.

This clonotype was counted a few times. The chain employs TRBV27 and TRBJ2-5; D uncertain. The CDR3 runs to 14 residues. V was pared by 2 bases and J by 0 bases, with 7 bases between. CDR1 MNHEY and CDR2 SMNVEV come from the germline V gene (reference sequence). The CDR3 protein is CASSLLGYQETQYF. Written as DNA, the CDR3 is TGTGCCAGCAGTTTACTGGGGTACCAAGAGACCCAGTACTTC.

This clonotype was observed a few times. The chain joins TRBV4-3 to TRBJ2-2, with a weak D call TRBD2 (6 bases). The CDR3 extends over 15 amino acids. V lost 0 bases, J lost 3 bases, and 8 bases lay in between. Germline V gene sequence: CDR1 LGHNA, CDR2 YSLEER. CDR3 bases: TGCGCCAGCAGCCAAGACGGAGGGTACACCGGGGAGCTGTTTTTT. It yields the protein CASSQDGGYTGELFF.

This clonotype was found many times. The V call is TRBV5-4, the J call TRBJ2-7, with D possibly being TRBD2 (5 bases). Between the trimmed V and J ends, which lost 3 bases and 3 bases, there was a span of 13 bases. The CDR3 is made up of 14 amino acids. Germline CDR1 and CDR2: SGHNT and YYREEE (reference sequence). CDR3 residues: CASSWATGNYEQYF. For the CDR3, the DNA is TGTGCCAGCAGCTGGGCGACCGGGAACTACGAGCAGTACTTC.

On this clonotype: An end of the junction differs from the germline gene, which may be a read error. The chain has TRBV7-9 and TRBJ2-3; 8 nucleotides line up with TRBD2. There are 17 residues in the CDR3. Germline V lookup: CDR1 SEHNR, CDR2 FQNEAQ (reference sequence). DNA of the CDR3: TGTGCCAGCAGCCGAGGGTCTAGACGGGAGGGCACAGATACGCAGTGTTTT. This codes for CASSRGSRREGTDTQCF.

This clonotype was counted ten times or more. The chain has TRBV5-5 and TRBJ2-1; D is ambiguous. In germline, CDR1 is SGHKS, CDR2 YYEKEE (reference sequence). V lost 0 bases to trimming and J lost 9 bases, with 10 bases between them. The CDR3 extends over 13 amino acids. CDR3 bases: TGTGCCAGCAGCTTGGTTTCGGGTCTTGAGCAGTTCTTC. Amino acids: CASSLVSGLEQFF.

Details on this clonotype: A much more abundant neighbour one base away suggests this may be a read error. V usage is TRBV27 and J usage is TRBJ2-3; 9 nucleotides line up with TRBD1. The CDR3 runs 15 residues. Trimming cost V 8 bases and J 1 base; bases outside gene matches: 7. In germline, CDR1 is MNHEY, CDR2 SMNVEV (reference sequence). CDR3 in DNA: TGTGCCAGCGGGACCAGGACAGGGGGCACAGATACGCAGTATTTT. Amino acid sequence: CASGTRTGGTDTQYF.

This clonotype was recorded at least ten times. The V gene is TRBV12-3 or TRBV12-4, the J gene TRBJ2-5, with D uncertain. V dropped 0 bases and J dropped 5 bases, with 7 bases sitting between them. The CDR3 length is 13 residues. The CDR3 region is CASSLATPETQYF. CDR3 coding DNA: TGTGCCAGCAGTTTAGCGACCCCGGAGACCCAGTACTTC.

This clonotype came up many times. V is TRBV27 and J is TRBJ2-7; 8 nucleotides align to TRBD2. In germline, CDR1 is MNHEY, CDR2 SMNVEV (reference sequence). V shed 5 bases and J 2 bases; nucleotides not matched to a gene: 8. This CDR3 contains 15 residues. The CDR3 loop reads CASSPLSGSAYEQYF. CDR3 nucleotide sequence: TGTGCCAGCAGTCCGTTGAGCGGGAGTGCCTACGAGCAGTACTTC.

In its sample, this clonotype was seen many times. CDR3 nucleotides: TGTGCCAGCAGCCCTTACGGACAGGCACGCGAGCAGTACTTC. Its translation is CASSPYGQAREQYF. The V call is TRBV12-3 or TRBV12-4, the J call TRBJ2-7; TRBD1 aligns across 7 bases. V lost 6 bases and J lost 6; bases outside the gene matches: 11. This CDR3 spans 14 amino acids.

This clonotype was seen many times. The rearrangement joins TRBV20-1 to TRBJ2-7, with D perhaps TRBD1 (6 bases). Germline loops: CDR1 DFQATT, CDR2 SNEGSKA (reference sequence). Trimming removed 6 bases at V and 2 bases at J, with 14 bases between. The CDR3 is 13 residues long. The CDR3 spells CSAKDRVAYEQYF. As DNA, the CDR3 is TGCAGTGCAAAGGACAGAGTCGCCTACGAGCAGTACTTC.

This clonotype was observed at least ten times. The chain is built from TRBV4-3 and TRBJ2-1; D is possibly TRBD2 (6 bases). The germline V gene encodes CDR1 LGHNA and CDR2 YSLEER. The CDR3 consists of 15 residues. Trimming removed 4 bases from V and 2 bases from J, with 12 bases in between. This CDR3 is CASSLSGLTYNEQFF. Written as DNA, the CDR3 is TGCGCCAGCAGCCTAAGCGGGTTGACCTACAATGAGCAGTTCTTC.

This clonotype was counted ten times or more. The chain couples TRBV19 to TRBJ2-3; 9 bases fit TRBD2. The length of the CDR3 is 16 residues. Germline trimming cut 6 bases from V and 5 bases from J; bases unmatched to any gene: 12. In germline, CDR1 is LNHDA, CDR2 SQIVND (reference sequence). This CDR3 is CASRPSGGGAVDTQYF. CDR3 coding DNA: TGTGCCAGTAGACCCTCTGGCGGGGGGGCGGTAGATACGCAGTATTTT.

This clonotype was found many times. J is TRBJ2-3 and V is TRBV21-1. TRBV21-1 counts as a pseudogene. The length of the CDR3 is 14 residues. This CDR3 reads CASSKRNRPDTQYF. For the CDR3, the DNA is TGTGCCAGCAGCAAAAGAAACCGCCCAGATACGCAGTATTTT.

The genes are TRBV13 and TRBJ2-1; 10 bases are a match to TRBD1. Losses at the gene ends were 3 bases for V and 5 bases for J; bases not matched to a gene: 16. The CDR3 contains 19 residues. The germline V gene encodes CDR1 PRHDT and CDR2 FYEKMQ (reference sequence). The CDR3 DNA sequence: TGTGCCAGCAGCTTCATGGAGGGTTCGGGGACAGGGGACAACAATGAGCAGTTCTTC. This codes for CASSFMEGSGTGDNNEQFF.

This clonotype was detected ten times or more. The J gene is TRBJ2-1, the V gene TRBV11-2; 8 bases are a match to TRBD2. The CDR3 is made up of 17 amino acids. The germline CDR1 and CDR2 sequences are SGHAT and FQNNGV. The V gene end was trimmed by 1 base and the J gene end by 0 bases; junction bases not matched to a gene: 5. This chain's CDR3 is CASSLGGGTSSYNEQFF. The CDR3 nucleotides are TGTGCCAGCAGCTTAGGTGGTGGGACTAGCTCCTACAATGAGCAGTTCTTC. Full variable domain (missing parts from reference TRBV11-2 and TRBJ2-1): EAGVAQSPRYKIIEKRQSVAFWCNPISGHATLYWYQQILGQGPKLLIQFQNNGVVDDSQLPKDRFSAERLKGVDSTLKIQPAKLEDSAVYLCASSLGGGTSSYNEQFFGPGTRLTVL.

Regarding this clonotype: Since a much larger clone is just one base distant, this may be a read error. V usage is TRBV7-9 and J usage is TRBJ2-7; D is perhaps TRBD2 (5 bases). This CDR3 has 14 amino acids. The germline CDR1 and CDR2 sequences are SEHNR and FQNEAQ (reference sequence). CDR3 residues: CAGSLTGNFYEQYF. The CDR3, as DNA: TGTGCCGGCAGCTTAACGGGAAATTTCTACGAGCAGTACTTC.